This TCR beta chain was retrieved from a study of HIV-infected patients and healthy controls. This CDR3 contains 16 residues. V was cut by 1 base and J by 4 bases, with 16 bases left in between. Germline V gene lookup returns CDR1 SGHRS and CDR2 YFSETQ. One entry per CDR3 protein results from TCRdb running MiXCR on the 5' RACE reads. The table has around 64,000 distinct CDR3 sequences, less than 20% seen once. This receptor was obtained from a human donor in good health. The chain carries TRBV5-1 and TRBJ2-3; maybe TRBD2 (6 bases). Sequencing used CD4+ T cells from blood. The chain's CDR3 is CASSLRETGVADTQYF. CDR3 in DNA: TGCGCCAGCAGCTTGCGGGAAACGGGAGTGGCAGATACGCAGTATTTT.